These T cell receptor beta chains were read from a single sample in a study of T cell repertoires in cytomegalovirus infection. TCRdb redid the calling of the reads with MiXCR, one entry per CDR3 protein. This repertoire shows about 490,000 distinct CDR3 sequences, roughly 10% found once; its top ten account for about 9.4%. The sample comprised PBMCs. These TCRs come from a human donor in good health (CMV status not recorded). Some clones in this sample may be carry-over from other donors' samples. Each CDR3 is given with its conserved first and last residue.

V	J	CDR3
TRBV7-2	TRBJ2-7	CASSSAGGRTFYEQYF
TRBV4-2	TRBJ2-4	CASSQDFKGLAKNIQYF
TRBV29-1	TRBJ2-5	CSVYGDQETQYF
TRBV9	TRBJ2-7	CASSVGGRAGVYEQYF
TRBV7-6	TRBJ2-1	CASSLMGGRAEGEQFF
TRBV19	TRBJ1-2	CARSRDRGFGDTF
TRBV12-5	TRBJ2-2	CASGLVLRGPGELFF
TRBV20-1	TRBJ2-1	CSARDSRGGHDEQFF
TRBV5-4	TRBJ2-1	CASSLLAGVREQFF
TRBV10-1	TRBJ2-7	CASSRDRTYEQYF
TRBV10-3	TRBJ2-3	CAISDSVAARGFTDTQYF
TRBV7-2	TRBJ2-4	CASSPGGSGTNIQYF
TRBV7-4	TRBJ1-5	CASSWGTIKHF
TRBV28	TRBJ1-2	CASSFPGRAEGYRYTF
TRBV7-7	TRBJ1-1	CLAGQGMNTEAFF
TRBV7-9	TRBJ2-6	CASSLGWASSGANVLTF
TRBV12-3/TRBV12-4	TRBJ1-1	CASSLMGGNTEAFF
TRBV11-2	TRBJ2-2	CASSSPGLAAGELFF
TRBV20-1	TRBJ2-3	CSAKTSGAGSTDTQYF
TRBV7-2	TRBJ1-2	CASSARGGYGYTF
TRBV7-2	TRBJ2-1	CASSLAVDRYNEQFF
TRBV20-1	TRBJ2-3	CSASGGANTQYF
TRBV6-5	TRBJ1-4	CASSYSSDRVEKLFF
TRBV28	TRBJ1-2	CASSFQLSYGYTF
TRBV4-2	TRBJ1-1	CASSQGQPNTEAFF
TRBV7-2	TRBJ2-1	CASSLARYDEQFF
TRBV7-2	TRBJ2-3	CASSTPDRLSTDTQYF
TRBV28	TRBJ2-1	CASSLVQFEQFF
TRBV9	TRBJ1-6	CASSVGQSHTYNSPLHF
TRBV3-1	TRBJ2-1	CASSQQRETYEQFF
TRBV30	TRBJ1-3	CAWRESGNTIYF
TRBV12-3/TRBV12-4	TRBJ2-7	CASSLGGPISYEQYF
TRBV18	TRBJ2-5	CASSPLGTGVQETQYF
TRBV4-2	TRBJ1-5	CASSAGEDQPQHF
TRBV3-1	TRBJ1-5	CASSQGGVSQQPQHF
TRBV12-3/TRBV12-4	TRBJ1-5	CASSSYDRDQPQHF
TRBV7-7	TRBJ2-5	CASSSSPGGQETQYF